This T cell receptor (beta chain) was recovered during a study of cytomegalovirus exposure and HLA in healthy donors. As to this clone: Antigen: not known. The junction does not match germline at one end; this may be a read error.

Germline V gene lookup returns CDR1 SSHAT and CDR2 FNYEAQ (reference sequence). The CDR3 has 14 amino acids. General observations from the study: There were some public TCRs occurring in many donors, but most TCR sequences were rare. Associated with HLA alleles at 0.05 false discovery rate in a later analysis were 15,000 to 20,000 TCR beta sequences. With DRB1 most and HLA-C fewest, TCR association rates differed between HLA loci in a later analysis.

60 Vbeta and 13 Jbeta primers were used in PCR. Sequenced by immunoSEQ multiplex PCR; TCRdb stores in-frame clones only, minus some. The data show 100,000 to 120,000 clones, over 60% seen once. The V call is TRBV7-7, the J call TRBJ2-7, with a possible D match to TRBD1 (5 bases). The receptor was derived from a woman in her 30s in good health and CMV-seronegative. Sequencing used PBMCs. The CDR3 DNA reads TGTGCTAGCAGCTTATCCCAGGGTACTTCCGAGCAGTACTTC. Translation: CASSLSQGTSEQYF.